This is a list of T cell receptor beta chains from one sample in a study of a mutant IDH1 vaccine in newly diagnosed glioma. Assay: immunoSEQ multiplex PCR; the TCRdb copy retains only in-frame clones and omits some. This table has about 98,000 clones, 70% to 90% appearing once. Sequences were derived from PBMCs, sampled from a glioma patient treated with radiotherapy, temozolomide or both. The receptor set was obtained from a woman between 50 and 59 years old with glioma. CDR3s include the opening cysteine and the closing phenylalanine or tryptophan.

>TRBV7-3
CASSLSGTGEQYF
>TRBV5-4
CASTPGLGYEQYF
>TRBV2
CASLLPGQRNYGYTF
>TRBV5-1
CASSLEGTGDGYTF
>TRBV7-2
CASSPFGLAYNEQFF
>TRBV20-1
CSAASETQYF
>TRBV28
CASTRLGRQGNTEAFF
>TRBV19
CASSMTEGASNQPQHF
>TRBV4-2
CASSQDRRPEEKLFF
>TRBV6-5
CAISVGQGAYGYTF
>TRBV5-1
CASSFSGGGWTNTEAFF
>TRBV28
CASSSYRGPLANYGYTF
>TRBV6-5
CASGKGEGYGYTF
>TRBV6-6
CASSSHAGEQYF
>TRBV28
CASRTPSGNYETQYF
>TRBV25-1
CASSDIAGAGETQYF
>TRBV28
CASSAPGQGAQREQYF
>TRBV7-3
CASSFSREKGASYNEQFF
>TRBV27
CASSPLWGEGEKLFF
>TRBV7-3
CASSKGLNTGELFF
>TRBV28
CASSFYGAGELFF
>TRBV19
CASSSQSVWGTEAFF
>TRBV27
CASSLGTGHSGNTIYF
>TRBV19
CASSPPGGRGEETQYF
>TRBV7-9
CASSPGAGGKGAYF
>TRBV7-8
CASSLRQGAAAQYF
>TRBV28
CASSARQGGDYTF
>TRBV29-1
CSVAASLYNEQFF
>TRBV29-1
CSVPVAGPSREQYF